The rows below give T cell receptor beta chains drawn from one sample of a study of blood T cell repertoires in COVID-19. Method: immunoSEQ multiplex PCR; TCRdb's copy keeps in-frame clones and lacks some. The sample lists around 180,000 clones; about 85% were seen once. Input material: peripheral blood. Receptors originate from a man aged 60 to 69 with acute or convalescent COVID-19. Both conserved end residues are part of each CDR3. The D gene is left open where the match is weak. Clone size is shown for a subset of rows, as once, few, many or a class of expanded clone.

TRBJ1-6 - - TRBV21-1 TGTGCCAGCAGCAAACCCCACAGGCCGGGTTCACCCCTCCACTTT CASSKPHRPGSPLHF
TRBJ1-2 - few TRBV6-5 TGTGCCAGCAGTAGCCCGGACCTGGGGGGGGGCTACACCTTC CASSSPDLGGGYTF
TRBJ1-4 TRBD1 - TRBV5-1 TGCGCCAGCAGCTCGTTGGGGGACAGTAATGAAAAACTGTTTTTT CASSSLGDSNEKLFF
TRBJ2-7 TRBD1 once TRBV11-2 TGTGCCAGCAGCTTAGAACAGGGGTTCCACGAGCAGTACTTC CASSLEQGFHEQYF
TRBJ1-5 - - TRBV19 TGTGCCAGTAATACAGGGTATAGCAATCAGCCCCAGCATTTT CASNTGYSNQPQHF
TRBJ1-1 - - TRBV7-3 TGTGCCAGCAGCTTACGGGGGAACACTGAAGCTTTCTTT CASSLRGNTEAFF
TRBJ1-2 - once TRBV7-3 TGTGCCAGCAGCCCACTCACCACAGGGTTCTATGGCTACACCTTC CASSPLTTGFYGYTF
TRBJ2-3 TRBD1 - TRBV24-1 TGTGCCACCAGTGATCCGGGGACAGCAACGCAGTATTTT CATSDPGTATQYF
TRBJ1-5 TRBD1 - TRBV27 TGTGCCAGCCGAAGACAGGGGGCGAGCAATCAGCCCCAGCATTTT CASRRQGASNQPQHF
TRBJ1-1 TRBD1 - TRBV5-1 TGCGCCAGCAGCCGCCGACAGGGACAGAACACTGAAGCTTTCTTT CASSRRQGQNTEAFF
TRBJ2-7 - - TRBV20-1 TGCAGTGCTAGCGGCTCCTACGAGCAGTACTTC CSASGSYEQYF
TRBJ1-5 - once TRBV7-8 TGTGCCAGCAGCTCGGGACAAATTTATAGCAATCAGCCCCAGCATTTT CASSSGQIYSNQPQHF
TRBJ1-4 - - TRBV11-2 TGTGCCAGCAGCTTCCGGACTGGCTTTAATGAAAAACTGTTTTTT CASSFRTGFNEKLFF
TRBJ1-4 TRBD1 - TRBV12-3/TRBV12-4 TGTGCCAGCAGTTGGGACAGGAGCGAAAAACTGTTTTTT CASSWDRSEKLFF
TRBJ2-5 - - TRBV18 TGTGCCAGCTCACCACTTAACAGTCAAGAGACCCAGTACTTC CASSPLNSQETQYF
TRBJ2-7 TRBD1 once TRBV5-1 TGCGCCAGCTGCCCGGACAGGGGGCTGTACGAGCAGTACTTC CASCPDRGLYEQYF
TRBJ2-7 - once TRBV7-2 TGTGCCAGCAGCTTATCTCACTTCTCCTACGAGCAGTACTTC CASSLSHFSYEQYF
TRBJ2-4 TRBD1 - TRBV24-1 TGTGCCACCAGTCAACAGGGGATGGACATTCAGTACTTC CATSQQGMDIQYF
TRBJ1-3 - - TRBV7-2 TGTGCCAGCAGCGTTGGATGGGGCAGGTCTGGAAACACCATATATTTT CASSVGWGRSGNTIYF
TRBJ1-6 TRBD1 - TRBV7-8 TGTGCCAGCAGCTTAGCGGTACCGGGACAGGGAAATAATTCACCCCTCCACTTT CASSLAVPGQGNNSPLHF
TRBJ1-2 - - TRBV4-3 TGCGCCAGCAGCCAAGATCTTGGAGGGACCAACTATGGCTACACCTTC CASSQDLGGTNYGYTF
TRBJ2-1 TRBD2 - TRBV6-5 TGTGCCAGCAGTTTAAGACTAGCGGAACACAATGAGCAGTTCTTC CASSLRLAEHNEQFF
TRBJ2-2 TRBD2 - TRBV7-9 TGTGCCAGCGGGAGGGACACCGGGGAGCTGTTTTTT CASGRDTGELFF
TRBJ2-5 TRBD2 - TRBV7-6 TGTGCCAGCAGCTCTGCGGGGCTAGCGGGAGAGGGGGAGACCCAGTACTTC CASSSAGLAGEGETQYF
TRBJ1-4 TRBD1 - TRBV2 TGTGCCAGCAGTGGACAGGGAGGTGAAAAACTGTTTTTT CASSGQGGEKLFF
TRBJ2-5 - - TRBV14 TGTGCCAGCAGCCTTGACAGGGAGACCCAGTACTTC CASSLDRETQYF
TRBJ2-7 - once TRBV19 TGTGCCAGTAGCCCAAGACAGATTACCTACGAGCAGTACTTC CASSPRQITYEQYF
TRBJ1-1 - - TRBV6-5 TGTGCCAGCAGGTTATTTAGGGGAAGCACTGAAGCTTTCTTT CASRLFRGSTEAFF
TRBJ2-7 TRBD1 - TRBV2 TGTGCCAGCAGTAGGGACAGGGTCTACGAGCAGTACTTC CASSRDRVYEQYF
TRBJ1-1 - - TRBV12-3/TRBV12-4 TGTGCCAGCAGTTTAGCACAGTACACTGAAGCTTTCTTT CASSLAQYTEAFF
TRBJ2-2 - - TRBV19 TGTGCCAGTACCAGAACCGGGGAGCTGTTTTTT CASTRTGELFF
TRBJ1-5 - - TRBV19 TGTGCCAGTAGTATAGGTCGGGGGATCCTCATCCCCCAGCATTTT CASSIGRGILIPQHF
TRBJ1-1 TRBD1 - TRBV19 TGTGCCAGTAGCCCTCGGGGGGGACAGGGGAACACTGAAGCTTTCTTT CASSPRGGQGNTEAFF
TRBJ1-5 TRBD1 few TRBV6-2/TRBV6-3 TGTGCCAGCAGTCGACAGGGGACAGAAGCCCAGCATTTT CASSRQGTEAQHF
TRBJ2-1 TRBD1 - TRBV10-2 TGCGCCAGCAGGTCCACCCGGACAGGCCCTAACAATGAGCAGTTCTTC CASRSTRTGPNNEQFF
TRBJ2-3 TRBD2 - TRBV7-3 TGTGCCAGCAGCCACGGGACTAGCGGGACTAGCACAGATACGCAGTATTTT CASSHGTSGTSTDTQYF
TRBJ1-1 TRBD1 - TRBV24-1 TGTGCCACCAGTCTGACAGGGGGGAGAACTGAAGCTTTCTTT CATSLTGGRTEAFF
TRBJ2-3 TRBD2 - TRBV28 TGTGCCAGCAGCTACCCTAGCGGACCTAGCACAGATACGCAGTATTTT CASSYPSGPSTDTQYF
TRBJ1-4 - - TRBV2 TGTGCCAGCACCGGGGGTCGCGAAAAACTGTTTTTT CASTGGREKLFF
TRBJ1-5 TRBD1 - TRBV4-1 TGCGCCAGCAGCCAAGATGAGGGACAGTCCCATAGCAATCAGCCCCAGCATTTT CASSQDEGQSHSNQPQHF
TRBJ1-1 - - TRBV15 TGTGCCACCAGCAGAGATGGGGCAACTGAAGCTTTCTTT CATSRDGATEAFF
TRBJ1-6 - - TRBV21-1 TGTGCCAGCAGCCAATTTACCGACAGAATTTATAATTCACCCCTCCACTTT CASSQFTDRIYNSPLHF
TRBJ1-1 - - TRBV14 TGTGCCAGCAGGCCTGGCCAGAACACTGAAGCTTTCTTT CASRPGQNTEAFF
TRBJ2-7 TRBD2 - TRBV15 TGTGCCACCAGCAGAAATTTAGCGGGGTTAGACGAGCAGTACTTC CATSRNLAGLDEQYF
TRBJ2-1 TRBD2 - TRBV11-2 TGTGCCAGCAGCTTACTGACTAGCGGATACAATGAGCAGTTCTTC CASSLLTSGYNEQFF
TRBJ2-3 TRBD2 - TRBV5-4 TGTGCCAGCAAAATGACTAGCGGGAGCCCCACAGATACGCAGTATTTT CASKMTSGSPTDTQYF